The 29 T cell receptor beta chains in this list originate from one sample, sequenced in a study of vaccination and CD4 T cells after COVID-19. These receptors lack a known antigen. Documented time point: late sampling 161 to 241 days after vaccination in three convalescent patients. Documented treatment: roughly nine-day PBMC culture with coronavirus spike peptide pools or control peptides (ViraFEST assay). Sequencing of the DNA from cultured CD4+ T cells was carried out with the Oncomine TCR Beta short-read assay. TCRdb reprocessed the PCR reads via MiXCR and lists one record per CDR3 protein. The table includes about 30,000 distinct CDR3 sequences, roughly 38% detected once. The sequenced sample was CD4+ T cells from blood, cultured in vitro, obtained about 7 months after SARS-CoV-2 vaccination. These receptors all stem from a human donor who had recovered from COVID-19.

The rearrangement uses TRBV27 and TRBJ2-3; D may match TRBD1 or TRBD2 (5 bases each). Germline values: CDR1 MNHEY, CDR2 SMNVEV (reference sequence). The CDR3 has 16 residues. Trimming cost V 4 bases and J 4 bases, with 18 bases left between them. CDR3 protein: CASSSPYSGTADTQYF. The CDR3 coding sequence is TGTGCCAGCAGTTCGCCTTATTCAGGGACGGCAGATACGCAGTATTTT.

The genes are TRBV11-3 and TRBJ2-2, with D hard to call. Germline V gene lookup returns CDR1 SGHNT and CDR2 YENEEA. This CDR3 contains 14 residues. V shed 6 bases and J shed 1 base, with 9 bases lying between them. This chain's CDR3 is CASRSRLNTGELFF. In DNA form, the CDR3 reads TGTGCCAGCAGAAGTCGGTTGAACACCGGGGAGCTGTTTTTT.

This clonotype has just a few counts. The chain is built from TRBV28 and TRBJ1-5, with 9 positions matching TRBD1. This CDR3 has 17 amino acids. Germline values: CDR1 MDHEN, CDR2 SYDVKM. The junction had 12 bases not matched to a gene; V was cut back by 6 bases and J by 3 bases. The CDR3 loop reads CASRPPGTGNLNQPQHF. CDR3 bases: TGTGCCAGCAGGCCACCCGGGACAGGGAACCTCAATCAGCCCCAGCATTTT.

With regard to this clonotype: An end of the junction differs from the germline gene, which may be a read error. The chain has TRBV27 and TRBJ2-3, with 9 bases fitting TRBD2. Germline assignment: CDR1 MNHEY and CDR2 SMNVEV (reference sequence). The CDR3 consists of 14 residues. This chain's CDR3 is CASSLGTSKDTQYF. Here the CDR3 DNA reads TGTGCCAGCAGTTTGGGGACTAGCAAAGATACGCAGTATTTT.

In this sample, this clonotype turned up a few times. The chain is built from TRBV19 and TRBJ2-1; 9 nucleotides line up with TRBD2. Per germline, CDR1 LNHDA and CDR2 SQIVND (reference sequence). V was clipped by 4 bases and J by 4 bases; unmatched bases: 5. The CDR3 is 15 residues long. The CDR3, as DNA: TGTGCCAGTAGTAAAGTCAGCGGGGGGTACAATGAGCAGTTCTTC. Translating gives CASSKVSGGYNEQFF.

This chain uses TRBV5-1 with TRBJ2-3; possibly TRBD2 for D (6 bases). V lost 4 bases to trimming and J lost 0 bases, with 6 bases between them. This CDR3 is 13 amino acids long. Germline-derived CDR1 and CDR2 are SGHRS and YFSETQ. CDR3 sequence (DNA): TGCGCCAGCAGCAGCGGGAGCACAGATACGCAGTATTTT. Protein product: CASSSGSTDTQYF. The variable domain in full, with the rest retrieved from reference TRBV5-1 and TRBJ2-3, is KAGVTQTPRYLIKTRGQQVTLSCSPISGHRSVSWYQQTPGQGLQFLFEYFSETQRNKGNFPGRFSGRQFSNSRSEMNVSTLELGDSALYLCASSSGSTDTQYFGPGTRLTVL.

This clonotype was detected a few times. The rearrangement joins TRBV10-3 to TRBJ2-7, with D perhaps TRBD1 (6 bases). The CDR3 has 12 residues. Germline CDR1 is ENHRY and CDR2 is SYGVKD. V lost 6 bases and J lost 5, with 11 bases in between. The CDR3 region has the DNA TGTGCCATCAGCGTACAGGGCGACGAGCAGTACTTC. The encoded protein is CAISVQGDEQYF.

The chain recombines TRBV14 with TRBJ2-5, with no clear D. Germline CDR1 reads SGHDN; CDR2 reads FVKESK. The CDR3 contains 14 residues. Trimming left V 1 base short and J 0 bases short, with 6 bases between. CDR3 DNA: TGTGCCAGCAGCCAAGCAACGTACCAAGAGACCCAGTACTTC. Amino acids: CASSQATYQETQYF.

By sample fraction, this clonotype is medium-sized. The V call is TRBV20-1, the J call TRBJ1-5, with no clear D. The CDR3 loop spans 13 amino acids. V gave up 3 bases and J gave up 5 bases, with 11 bases separating them. Per the germline V gene, CDR1 is DFQATT and CDR2 is SNEGSKA (reference sequence). The CDR3 loop is CSASRIADQPQHF. CDR3 bases: TGCAGTGCTAGTAGGATTGCCGATCAGCCCCAGCATTTT.

The V call is TRBV27, the J call TRBJ1-2; no clear D gene. The CDR3 loop spans 15 amino acids. Germline V gene lookup returns CDR1 MNHEY and CDR2 SMNVEV (reference sequence). V lost 3 bases to trimming and J lost 8 bases, with 19 bases between them. CDR3 nucleotides: TGTGCCAGCAGTTTCGGTGGAACCTACCCCGCCGGCTACACCTTC. Its protein is CASSFGGTYPAGYTF.

This chain uses TRBV20-1 with TRBJ1-5, with D unresolved. V was trimmed by 0 bases and J by 5 bases, leaving 8 bases between them. Germline loops: CDR1 DFQATT, CDR2 SNEGSKA (reference sequence). CDR3 length equals 13 residues. CDR3 DNA: TGCAGTGCTAGAGAAGACCCCCATCAGCCCCAGCATTTT. This translates into CSAREDPHQPQHF.

The chain is built from TRBV7-9 and TRBJ2-2, with D perhaps matching TRBD1 (5 bases). The CDR3 length is 19 residues. Germline V CDR1 and CDR2: SEHNR, FQNEAQ (reference sequence). Trimming took 1 base from V and 2 from J, leaving 20 bases between them. The CDR3 sequence: CASSLVRGSSMDNTGELFF. DNA for the CDR3: TGTGCCAGCAGCTTAGTTAGGGGCAGCTCTATGGATAACACCGGGGAGCTGTTTTTT. The whole variable domain, filled in from reference TRBV7-9 and TRBJ2-2, reads DTGVSQNPRHKITKRGQNVTFRCDPISEHNRLYWYRQTLGQGPEFLTYFQNEAQLEKSRLLSDRFSAERPKGSFSTLEIQRTEQGDSAMYLCASSLVRGSSMDNTGELFFGEGSRLTVL.

V gene TRBV20-1 combines with J gene TRBJ2-1; no definite D call. Germline V CDR1 and CDR2: DFQATT, SNEGSKA (reference sequence). The CDR3 has 13 amino acids. Trimming stripped 2 bases from V and 8 bases from J, with 13 bases between. The CDR3 here is CSARRPGGDEQFF. In DNA, the CDR3 is TGCAGTGCTAGACGCCCGGGCGGCGATGAGCAGTTCTTC.

This sequence joins TRBV6-1 and TRBJ2-3; D gene unclear. V lost 6 bases and J lost 2, with 6 bases in between. Germline-derived CDR1 and CDR2 are MNHNS and SASEGT. This CDR3 contains 12 residues. CDR3 loop: CASSVATDTQYF. CDR3 in DNA: TGTGCCAGCAGCGTGGCCACAGATACGCAGTATTTT.

This rearrangement joins TRBV20-1 to TRBJ1-5; D gene uncertain. CDR1 and CDR2 from the germline V gene are DFQATT and SNEGSKA (reference sequence). V lost 4 bases and J 4 bases, leaving 17 bases between the germline ends. There are 15 residues in the CDR3. The CDR3 sequence: CSATVPRGVNQPQHF. The CDR3 nucleotides are TGCAGTGCTACCGTCCCGCGGGGAGTGAATCAGCCCCAGCATTTT.

The chain is built from TRBV2 and TRBJ1-2, with 7 bases identical to TRBD1. The junction had 9 bases not matched to a gene; V was cut back by 5 bases and J by 3 bases. This CDR3 contains 15 residues. The V gene's germline CDR1 is SNHLY and CDR2 FYNNEI. CDR3 sequence (DNA): TGTGCCAGCAGTCCGGAGGCAGGGGGGTACTATGGCTACACCTTC. Its protein product is CASSPEAGGYYGYTF.

This chain connects TRBV18 to TRBJ2-3; D gene ambiguous. Germline CDR1 and CDR2: KGHSH and LQKENI. Trimming took off 2 bases at V and 2 bases at J, with 5 bases between the two ends. The CDR3 has 13 residues. The DNA for the CDR3 is TGTGCCAGCTCACCAAAAAACACAGATACGCAGTATTTT. It encodes CASSPKNTDTQYF.

The chain carries TRBV20-1 and TRBJ2-1; D is unclear. Per the germline V gene, CDR1 is DFQATT and CDR2 is SNEGSKA (reference sequence). V shed 3 bases and J shed 12 bases, with 18 bases lying between them. CDR3 size: 13 residues. As DNA, the CDR3 is TGCAGTGCTAGCGACCCCTTTGGGATCGGGCAGTTCTTC. As protein: CSASDPFGIGQFF.

This clonotype was found a few times. The rearrangement uses TRBV10-3 and TRBJ2-3, with D possibly being TRBD2 (5 bases). Germline V gene sequence: CDR1 ENHRY, CDR2 SYGVKD. V lost 0 bases and J 10 bases, leaving 20 bases between the germline ends. This CDR3 is built from 16 residues. The CDR3 bases are TGTGCCATCAGTGAGTCGACCCTTAGGGAGAAGAGGGCGCAGTATTTT. Residues: CAISESTLREKRAQYF.

V usage is TRBV24-1 and J usage is TRBJ1-1, with 8 positions matching TRBD1. The CDR3 consists of 13 residues. CDR1 and CDR2 (germline): KGHDR, SFDVKD. V trimming: 8 bases; J trimming: 0 bases; junction bases outside the gene matches: 1. The CDR3 reads CATMDRVNTEAFF. CDR3 nucleotides: TGTGCCACCATGGACAGGGTGAACACTGAAGCTTTCTTT.

There are a few counts of this clonotype. The V call is TRBV7-9, the J call TRBJ2-2, with D possibly being TRBD2 (6 bases). The V end lost 8 bases, the J end lost 3 bases, and 16 bases lay between the germline ends. This CDR3 comprises 15 residues. Germline loops: CDR1 SEHNR, CDR2 FQNEAQ (reference sequence). CDR3 DNA sequence: TGTGCCAGCTTCACCGGGAGTGGTTACACCGGGGAGCTGTTTTTT. Translated, it gives CASFTGSGYTGELFF.

The J gene is TRBJ2-7, the V gene TRBV15; 7 bases fit TRBD2. V gave up 0 bases and J gave up 0 bases; unmatched junction bases: 2. The germline V gene has CDR1 LNHNV and CDR2 YYDKDF (reference sequence). This CDR3 region has 15 residues. The CDR3, as DNA: TGTGCCACCAGCAGAGATCGCGGGAGCTCCTACGAGCAGTACTTC. Protein product: CATSRDRGSSYEQYF.

The chain joins TRBV20-1 to TRBJ1-5, with D perhaps TRBD1 (5 bases). CDR3 length: 13 residues. The V and J ends lost 6 bases and 7 bases respectively, with 16 bases between them. CDR1 and CDR2 (germline): DFQATT, SNEGSKA (reference sequence). Here the CDR3 reads CSATQGTGQPQHF. CDR3 coding DNA: TGCAGTGCCACCCAGGGAACAGGACAGCCCCAGCATTTT.

J is TRBJ2-3 and V is TRBV29-1; 8 bases line up with TRBD1. The CDR3 sequence is 15 residues long. V dropped 4 bases and J dropped 5; count of bases not matched to a gene: 11. Per germline, CDR1 SQVTM and CDR2 ANQGSEA. The CDR3 bases are TGCAGCGTTGCGCCTGGACAGGGTGTAGGAGATACGCAGTATTTT. It is translated as CSVAPGQGVGDTQYF.

The chain couples TRBV9 to TRBJ2-1, with D unresolved. The CDR3 sequence is 12 residues long. Trimming removed 4 bases at V and 9 bases at J, with 11 bases between. CDR1 SGDLS and CDR2 YYNGEE come from the germline V gene. The CDR3 DNA reads TGTGCCAGCAGCCCCTCCTCAGGTGAGCAGTTCTTC. Its translation is CASSPSSGEQFF.

The chain employs TRBV28 and TRBJ2-7; a weak D match, TRBD2 (6 bases). The length of the CDR3 is 15 residues. The V gene lost 6 bases and the J gene lost 3 bases, with 18 bases spanning the gap. The germline V gene encodes CDR1 MDHEN and CDR2 SYDVKM. CDR3 sequence: CASRHGGGMGYEQYF. DNA for the CDR3: TGTGCCAGCAGACACGGTGGCGGGATGGGCTACGAGCAGTACTTC.

This clonotype turned up a few times. The chain combines TRBV6-1 with TRBJ2-7, with 8 nucleotides matching TRBD2. J lost 4 bases, V lost 6 bases, and 11 bases had no gene match. Germline values: CDR1 MNHNS, CDR2 SASEGT. This CDR3 has 15 amino acids. CDR3 nucleotides: TGTGCCAGCAGCCCCGAGACGGGAGGGAGTTACGAGCAGTACTTC. Encoded protein: CASSPETGGSYEQYF.

This clonotype was seen a handful of times. The rearrangement uses TRBV7-9 and TRBJ1-2, with D uncertain. The CDR3 consists of 13 residues. V was trimmed by 4 bases and J by 3 bases, leaving 9 bases between them. Germline lookup yields CDR1 SEHNR and CDR2 FQNEAQ (reference sequence). The CDR3: CASSSPLDYGYTF. In DNA, the CDR3 is TGTGCCAGCAGCTCCCCCCTAGACTATGGCTACACCTTC.

The rearrangement links TRBV28 to TRBJ2-5; a weak D match, TRBD1 (5 bases). Germline CDR1 reads MDHEN; CDR2 reads SYDVKM. The CDR3 consists of 12 residues. Trimming stripped 9 bases from V and 2 bases from J, with 10 bases between. CDR3: CASTTAQETQYF. Written as DNA, the CDR3 is TGTGCCAGTACGACAGCTCAAGAGACCCAGTACTTC.